This TCR beta chain was recovered during a study of blood T cells in healthy people across ages. The authors ran a second PCR of 7 to 11 cycles using a sample-barcoded 5' primer and a J-beta primer mix. TCRdb analysed the 5' RACE reads with MiXCR anew, one entry per CDR3 protein. Seen here are 630,000 or so distinct CDR3 sequences, about 30% observed once, and the top ten hold around a sixth. This clonotype appeared a few times. Antigen unknown. General observations from the study: From one million sequenced T cells, diversity estimates were lower bounds. Diversity was higher, and naive CD4+ cells more numerous, in long-lived donors than in aged donors. TCR beta diversity tracked closely with naive T cell percentage.

The germline V and J ends were trimmed by 0 bases and 6 bases, with 10 bases remaining between them. CDR3 length equals 13 residues. The germline CDR1 and CDR2 sequences are DFQATT and SNEGSKA (reference sequence). Per individual sample, total RNA of at least 5.5 micrograms was extracted. This clonotype was sampled from a woman aged 80 or older in good health. What was sequenced was blood. The rearrangement uses TRBV20-1 and TRBJ2-3; D could derive from TRBD1 or TRBD2 (5 bases each). The DNA of the CDR3 is TGCAGTGCTAGAGAACGGGGCAGGGATACGCAGTATTTT. Protein sequence: CSARERGRDTQYF.